The next 5 T cell receptor beta chains were all read from a single sample in a study of immune evolution from preneoplasia to lung adenocarcinoma. TCRdb's copy holds only in-frame clones and misses some; the assay was immunoSEQ multiplex PCR. The table shows thousands of clones, with approximately 85% occurring only once. Sequenced material: FFPE minimally invasive lung adenocarcinoma tissue. The receptors derive from a person aged 70 to 79 with lung adenocarcinoma.

The chain has TRBV5-1 and TRBJ2-7; TRBD2 matches at 11 bases. CDR3 length: 14 amino acids. With 5 bases clipped from V and 2 bases from J, the junction kept 3 bases outside the gene matches. From germline, CDR1 is SGHRS and CDR2 YFSETQ. The CDR3 protein is CASRLAGDTYEQYF. The CDR3 nucleotides read TGCGCCAGCAGACTAGCGGGGGATACCTACGAGCAGTACTTC. Full variable domain (remainder filled in from reference TRBV5-1 and TRBJ2-7): KAGVTQTPRYLIKTRGQQVTLSCSPISGHRSVSWYQQTPGQGLQFLFEYFSETQRNKGNFPGRFSGRQFSNSRSEMNVSTLELGDSALYLCASRLAGDTYEQYFGPGTRLTVT.

This chain connects TRBV7-3 to TRBJ1-1; D ambiguous. The CDR3 is 13 amino acids. Trimming left V 5 bases short and J 1 base short, with 8 bases between. Germline-derived CDR1 and CDR2 are SGHTA and FQGTGA. Here the CDR3 DNA reads TGTGCCAGCAGCACACAAAGGAACACTGAAGCTTTCTTT. It is translated as CASSTQRNTEAFF.

CDR3 DNA sequence: TGCGCCAGCAGCGTCCAAGAGACCCAGTACTTC. It translates to CASSVQETQYF. The genes are TRBV5-1 and TRBJ2-5; D unresolved. The V gene lost 4 bases and the J gene lost 1 base, with 2 bases spanning the gap. The CDR3 sequence is 11 residues long. Germline V gene sequence: CDR1 SGHRS, CDR2 YFSETQ.

The sample holds a few counts of this clone. This chain joins TRBV6-1 and TRBJ1-6; 8 nucleotides match TRBD1. The CDR3 runs to 13 residues. The trim removed 4 bases at V and 9 bases at J, leaving 2 bases unmatched. Germline CDR1 MNHNS, CDR2 SASEGT. CDR3 DNA sequence: TGTGCCAGCAGTGGGACAGGGAGTTCACCCCTCCACTTT. The encoded protein is CASSGTGSSPLHF.

This chain uses TRBV9 with TRBJ1-1; a possible D gene is TRBD1 (6 bases). The V end lost 0 bases, the J end lost 1 base, and 10 bases lay between the germline ends. Germline V lookup: CDR1 SGDLS, CDR2 YYNGEE. This CDR3 contains 15 residues. CDR3 residues: CASSVEGEGNTEAFF. The CDR3 bases are TGTGCCAGCAGCGTAGAGGGGGAAGGGAACACTGAAGCTTTCTTT.